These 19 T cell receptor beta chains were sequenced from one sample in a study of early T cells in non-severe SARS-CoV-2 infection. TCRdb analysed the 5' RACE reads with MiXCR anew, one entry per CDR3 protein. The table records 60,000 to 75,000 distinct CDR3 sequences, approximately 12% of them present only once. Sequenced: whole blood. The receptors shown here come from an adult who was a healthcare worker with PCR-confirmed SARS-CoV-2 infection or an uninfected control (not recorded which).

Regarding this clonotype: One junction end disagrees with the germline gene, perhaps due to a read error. CDR3 coding DNA: TGTGCCAGCAGTGCACAGCCGCGGAACGCTGAAGCTTTCTTT. Protein: CASSAQPRNAEAFF. V and J are TRBV6-1 and TRBJ1-1; D unclear. Germline lookup yields CDR1 MNHNS and CDR2 SASEGT. This CDR3 comprises 14 residues.

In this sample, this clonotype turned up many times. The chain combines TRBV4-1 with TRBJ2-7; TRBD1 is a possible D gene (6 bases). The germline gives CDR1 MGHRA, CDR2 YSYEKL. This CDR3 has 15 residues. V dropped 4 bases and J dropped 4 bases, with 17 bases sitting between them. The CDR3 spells CASSLSTGSGYEQYF. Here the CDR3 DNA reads TGCGCCAGCAGCCTCTCGACAGGTTCGGGATACGAGCAGTACTTC.

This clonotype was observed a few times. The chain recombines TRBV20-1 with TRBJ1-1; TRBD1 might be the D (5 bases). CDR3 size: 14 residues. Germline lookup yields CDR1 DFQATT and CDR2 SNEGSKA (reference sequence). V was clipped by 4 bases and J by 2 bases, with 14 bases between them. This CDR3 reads CSATILGPNTEAFF. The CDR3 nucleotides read TGCAGTGCTACCATTCTGGGACCTAACACTGAAGCTTTCTTT.

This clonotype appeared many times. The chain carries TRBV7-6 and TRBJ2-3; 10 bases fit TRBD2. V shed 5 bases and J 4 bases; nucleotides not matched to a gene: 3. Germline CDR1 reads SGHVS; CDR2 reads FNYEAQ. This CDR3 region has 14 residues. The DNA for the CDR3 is TGTGCCAGCAGCCGCGGGACTAGCGCAGATACGCAGTATTTT. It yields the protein CASSRGTSADTQYF. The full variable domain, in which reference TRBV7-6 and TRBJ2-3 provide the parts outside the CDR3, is GAGVSQSPRYKVTKRGQDVALRCDPISGHVSLYWYRQALGQGPEFLTYFNYEAQQDKSGLPNDRFSAERPEGSISTLTIQRTEQRDSAMYRCASSRGTSADTQYFGPGTRLTVL.

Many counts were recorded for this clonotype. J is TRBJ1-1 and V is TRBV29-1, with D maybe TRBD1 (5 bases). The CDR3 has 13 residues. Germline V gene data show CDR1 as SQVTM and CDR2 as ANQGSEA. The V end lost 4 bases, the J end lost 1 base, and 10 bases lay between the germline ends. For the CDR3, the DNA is TGCAGCGTTGTCAACAGGCGGAACACTGAAGCTTTCTTT. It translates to CSVVNRRNTEAFF.

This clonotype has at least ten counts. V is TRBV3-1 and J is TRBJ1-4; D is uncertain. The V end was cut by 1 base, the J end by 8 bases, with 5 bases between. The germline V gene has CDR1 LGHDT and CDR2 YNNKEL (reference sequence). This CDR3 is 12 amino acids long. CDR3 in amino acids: CASSQGREKLFF. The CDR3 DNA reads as TGTGCCAGCAGCCAAGGACGGGAAAAACTGTTTTTT. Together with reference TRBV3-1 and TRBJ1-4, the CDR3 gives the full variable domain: DTAVSQTPKYLVTQMGNDKSIKCEQNLGHDTMYWYKQDSKKFLKIMFSYNNKELIINETVPNRFSPKSPDKAHLNLHINSLELGDSAVYFCASSQGREKLFFGSGTQLSVL.

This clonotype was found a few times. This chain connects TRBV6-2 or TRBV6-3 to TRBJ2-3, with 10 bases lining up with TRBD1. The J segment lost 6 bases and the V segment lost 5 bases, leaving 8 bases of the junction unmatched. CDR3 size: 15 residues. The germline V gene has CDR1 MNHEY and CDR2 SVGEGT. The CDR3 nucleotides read TGTGCCAGCAGTCGAGTTCCGGGACAGGGGGATACGCAGTATTTT. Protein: CASSRVPGQGDTQYF.

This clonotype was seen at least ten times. The CDR3 nucleotides read TGCGCCAGCAGCCAAGTCCTCGTCGGGAGAGGCAATCAGCCCCAGCATTTT. Residues: CASSQVLVGRGNQPQHF. The chain employs TRBV4-1 and TRBJ1-5; no reliable D call. The CDR3 runs 17 residues. In germline, CDR1 is MGHRA, CDR2 YSYEKL. Trimming stripped 1 base from V and 2 bases from J, with 15 bases between.

CDR3 protein: CSVELQGSYTDTQYF. The CDR3 bases are TGCAGCGTTGAACTCCAGGGGTCGTACACAGATACGCAGTATTTT. J is TRBJ2-3 and V is TRBV29-1; D may be TRBD1 (6 bases). The CDR3 is made up of 15 amino acids. Germline lookup yields CDR1 SQVTM and CDR2 ANQGSEA. Trimming removed 2 bases at V and 2 bases at J, with 14 bases between.

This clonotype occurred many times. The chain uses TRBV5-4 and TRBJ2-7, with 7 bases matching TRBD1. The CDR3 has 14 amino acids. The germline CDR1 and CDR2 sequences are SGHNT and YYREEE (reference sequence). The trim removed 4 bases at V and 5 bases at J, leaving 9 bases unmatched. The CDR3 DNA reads TGTGCCAGCAGCACCCCGACAGGGCTCCACGAGCAGTACTTC. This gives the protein CASSTPTGLHEQYF.

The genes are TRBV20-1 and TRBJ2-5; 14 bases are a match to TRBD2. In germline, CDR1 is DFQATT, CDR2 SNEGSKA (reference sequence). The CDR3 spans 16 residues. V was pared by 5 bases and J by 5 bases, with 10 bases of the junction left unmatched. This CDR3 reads CSALMTSGRAGETQYF. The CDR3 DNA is TGCAGTGCTCTTATGACTAGCGGGAGGGCCGGTGAGACCCAGTACTTC.

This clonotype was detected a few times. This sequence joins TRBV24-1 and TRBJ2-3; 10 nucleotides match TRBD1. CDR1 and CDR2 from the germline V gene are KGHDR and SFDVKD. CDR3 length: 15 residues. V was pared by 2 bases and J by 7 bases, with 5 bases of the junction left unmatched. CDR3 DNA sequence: TGTGCCACCAGTGATTCCGGGACAGGGGCGCATACGCAGTATTTT. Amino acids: CATSDSGTGAHTQYF.

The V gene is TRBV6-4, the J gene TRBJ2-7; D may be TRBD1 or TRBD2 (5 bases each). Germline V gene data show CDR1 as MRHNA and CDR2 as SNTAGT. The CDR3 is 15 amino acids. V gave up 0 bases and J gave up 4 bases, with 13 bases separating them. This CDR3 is CASSDSRDPGYEQYF. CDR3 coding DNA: TGTGCCAGCAGTGACTCCCGGGACCCTGGGTACGAGCAGTACTTC.

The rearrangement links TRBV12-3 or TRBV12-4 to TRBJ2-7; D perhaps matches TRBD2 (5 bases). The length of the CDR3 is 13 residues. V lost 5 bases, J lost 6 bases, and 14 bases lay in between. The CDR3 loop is CASSNEGRGEQYF. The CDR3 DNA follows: TGTGCCAGCAGTAATGAGGGCCGAGGCGAGCAGTACTTC.

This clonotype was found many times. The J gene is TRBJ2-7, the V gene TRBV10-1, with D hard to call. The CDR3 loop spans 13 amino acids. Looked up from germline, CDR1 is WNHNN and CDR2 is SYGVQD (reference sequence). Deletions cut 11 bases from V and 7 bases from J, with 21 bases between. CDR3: CAPLDPGDGEQYF. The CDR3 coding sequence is TGCGCCCCCTTGGACCCTGGGGATGGGGAGCAGTACTTC.

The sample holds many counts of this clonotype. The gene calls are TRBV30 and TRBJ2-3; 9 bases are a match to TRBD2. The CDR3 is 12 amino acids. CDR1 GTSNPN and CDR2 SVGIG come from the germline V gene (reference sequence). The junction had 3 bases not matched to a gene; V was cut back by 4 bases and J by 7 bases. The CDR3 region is CAWTSGIYTQYF. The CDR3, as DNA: TGTGCCTGGACTAGCGGGATCTATACGCAGTATTTT.

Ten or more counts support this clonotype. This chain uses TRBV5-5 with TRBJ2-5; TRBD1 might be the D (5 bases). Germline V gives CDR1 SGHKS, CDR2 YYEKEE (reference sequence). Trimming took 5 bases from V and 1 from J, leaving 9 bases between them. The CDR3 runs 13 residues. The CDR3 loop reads CASRDGAQETQYF. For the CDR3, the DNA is TGTGCCAGCAGAGATGGGGCCCAAGAGACCCAGTACTTC.

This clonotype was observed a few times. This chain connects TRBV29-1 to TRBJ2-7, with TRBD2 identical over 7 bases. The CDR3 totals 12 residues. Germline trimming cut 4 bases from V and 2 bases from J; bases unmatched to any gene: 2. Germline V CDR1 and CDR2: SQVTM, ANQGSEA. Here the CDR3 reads CSVAGGTYEQYF. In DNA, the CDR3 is TGCAGCGTTGCCGGGGGGACCTACGAGCAGTACTTC.

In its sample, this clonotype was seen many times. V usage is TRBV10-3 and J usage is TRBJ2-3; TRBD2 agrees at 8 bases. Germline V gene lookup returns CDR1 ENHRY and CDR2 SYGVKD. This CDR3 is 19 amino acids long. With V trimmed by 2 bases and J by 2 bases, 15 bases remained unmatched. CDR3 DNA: TGTGCCATCAGTGAGCCGGGGCTAGCGGGCCCGTCTTACACAGATACGCAGTATTTT. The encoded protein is CAISEPGLAGPSYTDTQYF.